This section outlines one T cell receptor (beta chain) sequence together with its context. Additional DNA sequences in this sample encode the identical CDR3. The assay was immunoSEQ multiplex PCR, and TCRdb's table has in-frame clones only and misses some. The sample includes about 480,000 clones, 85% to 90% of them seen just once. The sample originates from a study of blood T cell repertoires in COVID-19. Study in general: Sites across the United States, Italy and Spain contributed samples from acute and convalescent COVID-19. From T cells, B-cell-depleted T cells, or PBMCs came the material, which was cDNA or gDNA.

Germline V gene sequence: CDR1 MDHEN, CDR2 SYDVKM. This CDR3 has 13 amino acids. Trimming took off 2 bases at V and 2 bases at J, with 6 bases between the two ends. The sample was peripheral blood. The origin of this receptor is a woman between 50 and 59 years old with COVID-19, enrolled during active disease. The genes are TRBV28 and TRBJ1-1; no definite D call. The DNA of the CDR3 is TGTGCCAGCAGTTTAGAGTCAAACACTGAAGCTTTCTTT. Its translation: CASSLESNTEAFF.